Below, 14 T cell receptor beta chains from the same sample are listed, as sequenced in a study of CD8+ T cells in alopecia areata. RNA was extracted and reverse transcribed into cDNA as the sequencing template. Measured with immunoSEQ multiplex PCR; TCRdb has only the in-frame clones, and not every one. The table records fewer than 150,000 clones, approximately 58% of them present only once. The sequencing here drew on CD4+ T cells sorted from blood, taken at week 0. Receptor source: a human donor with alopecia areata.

The DNA for the CDR3 is TGTGCCAGCAGCTTATTTAACAGGCGGAATGAGCAGTTCTTC. The encoded protein is CASSLFNRRNEQFF. This sequence joins TRBV7-8 and TRBJ2-1, with a possible D match to TRBD1 (5 bases). CDR3 length: 14 residues. V gave up 2 bases and J gave up 7 bases, with 12 bases separating them. CDR1 and CDR2 from the germline V gene are SGHVS and FQNEAQ.

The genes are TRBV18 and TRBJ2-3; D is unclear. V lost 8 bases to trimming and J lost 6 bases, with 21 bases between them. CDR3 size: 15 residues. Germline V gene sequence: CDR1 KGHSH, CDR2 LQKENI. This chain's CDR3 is CASTDWQEKSDTQYF. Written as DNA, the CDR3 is TGTGCCAGCACTGACTGGCAGGAGAAAAGCGATACGCAGTATTTT.

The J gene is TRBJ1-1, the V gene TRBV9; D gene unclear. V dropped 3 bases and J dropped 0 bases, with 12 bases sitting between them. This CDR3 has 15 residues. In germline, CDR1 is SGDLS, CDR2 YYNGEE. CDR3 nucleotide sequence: TGTGCCAGCAGCGCCCCTGTAGGCTTGAACACTGAAGCTTTCTTT. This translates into CASSAPVGLNTEAFF.

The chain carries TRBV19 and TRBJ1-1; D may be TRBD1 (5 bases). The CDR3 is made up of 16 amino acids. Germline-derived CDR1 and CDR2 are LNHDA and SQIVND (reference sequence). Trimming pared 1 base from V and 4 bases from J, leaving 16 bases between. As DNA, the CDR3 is TGTGCCAGTAGTATAGGTGCGGGGCGACGCGCCACTGAAGCTTTCTTT. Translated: CASSIGAGRRATEAFF.

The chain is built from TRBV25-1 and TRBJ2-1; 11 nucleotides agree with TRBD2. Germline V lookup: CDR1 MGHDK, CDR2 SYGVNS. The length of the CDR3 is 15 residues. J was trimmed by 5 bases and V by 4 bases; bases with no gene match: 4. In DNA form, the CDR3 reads TGTGCCAGCAGTGGTGTTAGCGGGAGGGACAATGAGCAGTTCTTC. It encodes CASSGVSGRDNEQFF.

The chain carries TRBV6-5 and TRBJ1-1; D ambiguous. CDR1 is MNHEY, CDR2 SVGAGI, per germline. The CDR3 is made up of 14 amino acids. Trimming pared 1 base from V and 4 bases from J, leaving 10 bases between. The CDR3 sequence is CASSYLAGGTEAFF. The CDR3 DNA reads TGTGCCAGCAGTTACTTGGCAGGTGGCACTGAAGCTTTCTTT.

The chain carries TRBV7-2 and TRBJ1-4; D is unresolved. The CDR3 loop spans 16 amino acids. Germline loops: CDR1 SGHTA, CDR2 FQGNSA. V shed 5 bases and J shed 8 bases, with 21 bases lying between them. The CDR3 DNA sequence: TGTGCCAGCAGCCGAAGAGCGGGGATGGCTGCGGAAAAACTGTTTTTT. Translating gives CASSRRAGMAAEKLFF.

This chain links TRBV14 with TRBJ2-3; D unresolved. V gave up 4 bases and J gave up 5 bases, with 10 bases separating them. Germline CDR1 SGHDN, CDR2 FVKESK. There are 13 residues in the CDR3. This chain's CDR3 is CASSLNQRDTQYF. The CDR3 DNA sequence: TGTGCCAGCAGCCTCAACCAGAGAGATACGCAGTATTTT.

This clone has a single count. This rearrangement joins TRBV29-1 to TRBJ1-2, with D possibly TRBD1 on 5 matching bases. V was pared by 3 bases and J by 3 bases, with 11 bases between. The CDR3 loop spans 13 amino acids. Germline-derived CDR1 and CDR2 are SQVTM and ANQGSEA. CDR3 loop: CSVEWGGYYGYTF. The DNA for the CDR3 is TGCAGCGTTGAGTGGGGGGGATACTATGGCTACACCTTC.

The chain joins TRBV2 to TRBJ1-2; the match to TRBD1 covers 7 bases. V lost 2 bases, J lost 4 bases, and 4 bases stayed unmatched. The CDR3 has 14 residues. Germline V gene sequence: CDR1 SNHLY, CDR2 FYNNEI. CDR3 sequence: CASSERTGLYGYTF. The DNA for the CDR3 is TGTGCCAGCAGTGAAAGGACAGGTCTCTATGGCTACACCTTC.

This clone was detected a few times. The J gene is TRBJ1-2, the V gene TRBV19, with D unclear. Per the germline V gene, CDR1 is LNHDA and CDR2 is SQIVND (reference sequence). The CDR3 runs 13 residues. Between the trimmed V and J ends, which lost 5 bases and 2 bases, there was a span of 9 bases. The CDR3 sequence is CASSQGVNYGYTF. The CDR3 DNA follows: TGTGCCAGTAGTCAAGGAGTCAACTATGGCTACACCTTC.

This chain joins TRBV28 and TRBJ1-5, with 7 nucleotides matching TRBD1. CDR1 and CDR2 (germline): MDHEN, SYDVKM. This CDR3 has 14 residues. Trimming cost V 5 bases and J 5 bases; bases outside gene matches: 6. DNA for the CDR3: TGTGCCAGCAGTGGGGACAGTTCGTATCAGCCCCAGCATTTT. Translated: CASSGDSSYQPQHF.

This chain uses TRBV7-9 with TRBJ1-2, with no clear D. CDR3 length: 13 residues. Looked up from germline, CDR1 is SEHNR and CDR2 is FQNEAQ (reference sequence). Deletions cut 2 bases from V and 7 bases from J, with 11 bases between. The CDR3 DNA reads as TGTGCCAGCAGCTTAAGGTTGGACCGTGGCTACACCTTC. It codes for CASSLRLDRGYTF.

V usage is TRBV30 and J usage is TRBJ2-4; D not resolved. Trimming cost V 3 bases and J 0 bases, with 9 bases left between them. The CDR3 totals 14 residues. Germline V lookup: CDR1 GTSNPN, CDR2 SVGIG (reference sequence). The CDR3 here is CAWSPPLAKNIQYF. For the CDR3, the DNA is TGTGCCTGGAGCCCTCCCCTAGCCAAAAACATTCAGTACTTC.